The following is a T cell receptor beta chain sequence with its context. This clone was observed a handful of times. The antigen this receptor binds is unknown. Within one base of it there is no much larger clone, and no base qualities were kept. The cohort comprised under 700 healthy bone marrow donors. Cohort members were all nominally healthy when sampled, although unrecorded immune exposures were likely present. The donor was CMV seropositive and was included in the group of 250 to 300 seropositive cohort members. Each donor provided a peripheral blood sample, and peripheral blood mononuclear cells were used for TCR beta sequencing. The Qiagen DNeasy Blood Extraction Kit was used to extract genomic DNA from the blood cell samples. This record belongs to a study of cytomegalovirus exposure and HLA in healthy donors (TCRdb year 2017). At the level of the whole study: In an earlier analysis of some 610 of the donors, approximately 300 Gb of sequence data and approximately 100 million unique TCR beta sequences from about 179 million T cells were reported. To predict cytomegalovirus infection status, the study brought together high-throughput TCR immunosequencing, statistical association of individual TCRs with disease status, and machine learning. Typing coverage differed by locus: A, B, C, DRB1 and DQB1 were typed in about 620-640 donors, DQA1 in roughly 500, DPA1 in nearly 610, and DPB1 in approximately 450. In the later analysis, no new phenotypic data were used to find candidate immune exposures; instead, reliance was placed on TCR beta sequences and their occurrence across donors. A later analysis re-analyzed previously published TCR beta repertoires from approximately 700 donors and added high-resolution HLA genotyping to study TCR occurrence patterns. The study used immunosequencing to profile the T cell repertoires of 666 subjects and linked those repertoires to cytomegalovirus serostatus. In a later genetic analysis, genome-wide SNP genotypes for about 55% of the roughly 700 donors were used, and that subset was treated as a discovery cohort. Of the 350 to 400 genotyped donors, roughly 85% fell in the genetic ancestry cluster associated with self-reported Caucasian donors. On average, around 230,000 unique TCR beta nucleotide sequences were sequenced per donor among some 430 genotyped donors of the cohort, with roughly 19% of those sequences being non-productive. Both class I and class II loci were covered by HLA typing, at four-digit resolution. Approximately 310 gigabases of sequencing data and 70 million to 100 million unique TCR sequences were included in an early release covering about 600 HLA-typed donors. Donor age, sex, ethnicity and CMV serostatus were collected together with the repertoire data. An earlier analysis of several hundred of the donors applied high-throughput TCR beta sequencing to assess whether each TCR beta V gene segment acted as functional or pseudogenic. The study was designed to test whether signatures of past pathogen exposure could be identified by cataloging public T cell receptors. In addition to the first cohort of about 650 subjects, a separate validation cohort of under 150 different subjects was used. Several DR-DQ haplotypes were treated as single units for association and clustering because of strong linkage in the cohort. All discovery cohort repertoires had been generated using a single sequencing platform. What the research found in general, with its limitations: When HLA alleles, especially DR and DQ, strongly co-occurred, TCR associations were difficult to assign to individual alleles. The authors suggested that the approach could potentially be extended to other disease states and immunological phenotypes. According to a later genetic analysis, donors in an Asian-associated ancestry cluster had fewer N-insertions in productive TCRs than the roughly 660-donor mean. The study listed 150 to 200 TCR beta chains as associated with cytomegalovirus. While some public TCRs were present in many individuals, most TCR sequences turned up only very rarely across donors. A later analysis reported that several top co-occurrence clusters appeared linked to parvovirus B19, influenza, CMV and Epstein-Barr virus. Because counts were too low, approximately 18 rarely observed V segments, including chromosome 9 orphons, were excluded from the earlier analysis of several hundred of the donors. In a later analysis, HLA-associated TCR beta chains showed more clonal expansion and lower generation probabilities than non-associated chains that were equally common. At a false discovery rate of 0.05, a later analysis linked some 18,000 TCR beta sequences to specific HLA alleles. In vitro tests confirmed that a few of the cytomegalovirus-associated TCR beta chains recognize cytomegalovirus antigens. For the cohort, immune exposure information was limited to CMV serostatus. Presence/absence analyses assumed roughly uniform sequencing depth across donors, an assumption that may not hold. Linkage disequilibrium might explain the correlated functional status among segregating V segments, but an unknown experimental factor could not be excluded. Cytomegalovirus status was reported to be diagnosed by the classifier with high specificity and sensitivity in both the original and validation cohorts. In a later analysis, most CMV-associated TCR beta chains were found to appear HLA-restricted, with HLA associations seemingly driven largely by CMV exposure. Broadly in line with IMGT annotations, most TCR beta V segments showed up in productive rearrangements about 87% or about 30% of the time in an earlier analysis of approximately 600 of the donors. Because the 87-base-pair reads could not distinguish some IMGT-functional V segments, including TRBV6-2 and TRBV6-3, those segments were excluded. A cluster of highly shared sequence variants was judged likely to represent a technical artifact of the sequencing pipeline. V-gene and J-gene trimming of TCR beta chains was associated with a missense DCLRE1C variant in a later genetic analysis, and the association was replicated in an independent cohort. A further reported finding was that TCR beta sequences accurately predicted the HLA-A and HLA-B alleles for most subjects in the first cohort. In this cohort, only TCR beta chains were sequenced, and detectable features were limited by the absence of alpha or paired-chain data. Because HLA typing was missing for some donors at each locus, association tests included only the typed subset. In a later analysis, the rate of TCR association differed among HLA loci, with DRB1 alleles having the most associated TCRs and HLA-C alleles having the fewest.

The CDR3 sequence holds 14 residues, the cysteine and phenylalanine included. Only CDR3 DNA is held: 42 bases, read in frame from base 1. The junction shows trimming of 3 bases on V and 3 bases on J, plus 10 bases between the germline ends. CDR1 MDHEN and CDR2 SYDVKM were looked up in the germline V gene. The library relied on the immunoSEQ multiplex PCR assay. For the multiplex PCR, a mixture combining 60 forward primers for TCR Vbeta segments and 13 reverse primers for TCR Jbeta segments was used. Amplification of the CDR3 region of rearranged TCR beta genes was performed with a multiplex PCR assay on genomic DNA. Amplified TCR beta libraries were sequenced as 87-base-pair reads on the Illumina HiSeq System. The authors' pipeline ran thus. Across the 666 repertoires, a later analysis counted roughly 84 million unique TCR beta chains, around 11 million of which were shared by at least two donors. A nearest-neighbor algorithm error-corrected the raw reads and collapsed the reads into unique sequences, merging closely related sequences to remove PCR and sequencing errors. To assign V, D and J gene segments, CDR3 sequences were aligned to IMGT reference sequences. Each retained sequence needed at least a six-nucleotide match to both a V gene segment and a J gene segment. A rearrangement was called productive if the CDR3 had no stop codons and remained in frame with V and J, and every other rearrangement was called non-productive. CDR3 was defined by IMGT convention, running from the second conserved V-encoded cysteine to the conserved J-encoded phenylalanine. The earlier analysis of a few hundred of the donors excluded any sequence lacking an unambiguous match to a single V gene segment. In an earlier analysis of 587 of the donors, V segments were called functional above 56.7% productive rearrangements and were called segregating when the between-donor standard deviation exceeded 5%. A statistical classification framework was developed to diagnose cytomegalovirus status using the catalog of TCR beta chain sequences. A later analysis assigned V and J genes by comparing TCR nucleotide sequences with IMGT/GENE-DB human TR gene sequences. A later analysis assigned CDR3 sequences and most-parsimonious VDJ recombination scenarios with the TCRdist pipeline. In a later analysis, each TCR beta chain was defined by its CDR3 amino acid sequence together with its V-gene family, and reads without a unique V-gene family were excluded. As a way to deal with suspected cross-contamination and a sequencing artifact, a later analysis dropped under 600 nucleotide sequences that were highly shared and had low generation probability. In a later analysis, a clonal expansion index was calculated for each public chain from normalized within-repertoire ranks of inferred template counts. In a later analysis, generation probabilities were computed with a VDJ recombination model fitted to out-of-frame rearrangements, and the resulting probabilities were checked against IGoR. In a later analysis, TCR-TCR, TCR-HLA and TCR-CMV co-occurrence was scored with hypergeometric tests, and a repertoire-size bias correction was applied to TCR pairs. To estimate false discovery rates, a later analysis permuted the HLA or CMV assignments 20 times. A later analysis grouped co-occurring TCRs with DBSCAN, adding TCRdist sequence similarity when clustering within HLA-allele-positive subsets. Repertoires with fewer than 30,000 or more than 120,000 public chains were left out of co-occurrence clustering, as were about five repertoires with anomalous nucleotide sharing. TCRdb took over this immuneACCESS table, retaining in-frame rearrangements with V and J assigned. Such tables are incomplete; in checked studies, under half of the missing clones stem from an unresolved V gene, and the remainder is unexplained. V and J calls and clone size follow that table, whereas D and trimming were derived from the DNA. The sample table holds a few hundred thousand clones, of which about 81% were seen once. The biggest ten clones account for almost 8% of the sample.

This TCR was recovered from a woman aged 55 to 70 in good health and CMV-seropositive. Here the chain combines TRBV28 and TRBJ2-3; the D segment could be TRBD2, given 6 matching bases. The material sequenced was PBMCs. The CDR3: CASSFSGPTDTQYF. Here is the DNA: TGTGCCAGCAGTTTTAGCGGCCCTACAGATACGCAGTATTTT.